The 32 T cell receptor beta chains presented below share a single source sample, sequenced in a study of metastatic and nonmetastatic thyroid tumors. Ahead of thyroid surgery, no patient had received treatment of any kind. Using MiXCR, TCRdb reanalyzed the PCR reads. The table shows tens of thousands of clones, with about an eighth occurring only once. Sequences were obtained from tumor tissue. These receptors all stem from a female donor with papillary thyroid cancer or a benign thyroid nodule (not recorded which). Some clones in this sample may be carry-over from other donors' samples.

This clone was seen at least ten times. V is TRBV6-2 or TRBV6-3 and J is TRBJ2-5; TRBD2 agrees at 14 bases. Looked up from germline, CDR1 is MNHEY and CDR2 is SVGEGT. J gave up 4 bases and V 0 bases, and 7 bases lay outside the gene matches. This CDR3 spans 18 amino acids. In DNA, the CDR3 is TGTGCCAGCAGTTACTCGGGACTAGCGGGAGTGTATGGAGAGACCCAGTACTTC. Protein sequence: CASSYSGLAGVYGETQYF.

V and J are TRBV3-1 and TRBJ2-4, with 13 bases that match TRBD2. The CDR3 consists of 21 residues. V shed 5 bases, J shed 0 bases, and the junction held 16 bases outside the gene matches. The V gene's germline CDR1 is LGHDT and CDR2 YNNKEL (reference sequence). The CDR3 reads CASSLHPGTSGVQLAKNIQYF. CDR3 bases: TGTGCCAGCAGCTTGCACCCCGGGACTAGCGGGGTTCAGCTAGCCAAAAACATTCAGTACTTC.

Concerning this clone: One junction end disagrees with the germline gene, perhaps due to a read error. The V call is TRBV30, the J call TRBJ2-7, with 7 bases identical to TRBD2. This CDR3 comprises 14 residues. The germline gives CDR1 GTSNPN, CDR2 SVGIG (reference sequence). This CDR3 reads CAWGVRGGSDEQYF. Here the CDR3 DNA reads TGTGCCTGGGGTGTAAGGGGAGGGAGCGACGAGCAGTACTTC.

At least ten counts were recorded for this clone. For the CDR3, the DNA is TGTGCCTATGGGGGAATTGGAGAAAAACTGTTTTTT. Protein: CAYGGIGEKLFF. This rearrangement joins TRBV30 to TRBJ1-4; weak D call: TRBD1 (5 bases). V was shortened by 7 bases and J by 8 bases, with 14 bases between the two germline ends. There are 12 residues in the CDR3. The V gene's germline CDR1 is GTSNPN and CDR2 SVGIG (reference sequence). Full variable domain (outside the CDR3, taken from reference TRBV30 and TRBJ1-4): SQTIHQWPATLVQPVGSPLSLECTVEGTSNPNLYWYRQAAGRGLQLLFYSVGIGQISSEVPQNLSASRPQDRQFILSSKKLLLSDSGFYLCAYGGIGEKLFFGSGTQLSVL.

This clone has at least ten counts. V gene TRBV24-1 combines with J gene TRBJ1-4, with D perhaps TRBD1 (6 bases). The V gene's germline CDR1 is KGHDR and CDR2 SFDVKD. The CDR3 has 15 residues. Deletions cut 1 base from V and 8 bases from J, with 13 bases between. The DNA for the CDR3 is TGTGCCACCAGTGATTTTGCCAGGGGAGAAGAAAAACTGTTTTTT. This gives the protein CATSDFARGEEKLFF.

As regards this clone: This may stem from a read error, because a much larger clone lies one nucleotide away. The rearrangement uses TRBV2 and TRBJ1-3; no clear D gene. CDR3 size: 13 residues. Germline V gene sequence: CDR1 SNHLY, CDR2 FYNNEI. Deletions cut 7 bases from V and 4 bases from J, with 11 bases between. As DNA, the CDR3 is TGTGCCAGCATCGACAACATGGGAAACACCATATATTTT. Amino acid sequence: CASIDNMGNTIYF.

This clone appeared many times. This may come from a read error, since a much larger clone is one base off. The sample has other DNA sequences that encode this CDR3 too. V gene TRBV28 combines with J gene TRBJ2-7, with TRBD1 identical over 7 bases. V trimming: 6 bases; J trimming: 7 bases; junction bases outside the gene matches: 15. Germline values: CDR1 MDHEN, CDR2 SYDVKM. The CDR3 has 15 amino acids. CDR3 bases: TGTGCCAGCAGCGAAGGGGGCAGTGGATATGTTGAGCAGTACTTC. It codes for CASSEGGSGYVEQYF.

With respect to this clone: A single base separates this from a much larger clone, so it may be a read error. The chain carries TRBV12-3 or TRBV12-4 and TRBJ2-3; D is unclear. The length of the CDR3 is 14 residues. The germline V and J ends were trimmed by 7 bases and 2 bases, with 13 bases remaining between them. CDR3 in amino acids: CASNLSDATDTQYF. Here the CDR3 DNA reads TGTGCCAGCAACCTATCGGACGCCACAGATACGCAGTATTTT.

The sample holds many counts of this clone. The gene calls are TRBV3-1 and TRBJ2-1; D gene uncertain. The germline V and J ends were trimmed by 0 bases and 12 bases, with 9 bases remaining between them. The CDR3 sequence is 12 residues long. Germline V gene data show CDR1 as LGHDT and CDR2 as YNNKEL (reference sequence). CDR3 protein: CASSQDPIRQFF. The CDR3 DNA sequence: TGTGCCAGCAGCCAAGATCCTATCCGGCAGTTCTTC.

This clone showed up many times. The J gene is TRBJ2-1, the V gene TRBV7-2, with 11 bases identical to TRBD2. The V and J ends lost 6 bases and 7 bases, in that order; junction bases with no gene match: 8. The CDR3 sequence is 15 residues long. The germline gives CDR1 SGHTA, CDR2 FQGNSA. This CDR3 reads CASRALAGAQNEQFF. CDR3 bases: TGTGCCAGCAGGGCACTAGCGGGAGCTCAAAATGAGCAGTTCTTC.

This clone has just a few counts. A read error may produce the germline difference seen at one junction end. This chain links TRBV6-5 with TRBJ2-3; possible D gene TRBD2, 5 bases. Germline V lookup: CDR1 MNHEY, CDR2 SVGAGI. CDR3 length equals 16 residues. The CDR3 protein is CASIYPEDCPTDTQYF. CDR3 in DNA: TGTGCCAGCATTTACCCCGAGGACTGTCCCACGGATACGCAGTATTTT.

This clone was found a few times. The chain has TRBV29-1 and TRBJ2-1; TRBD2 aligns across 9 bases. Germline V CDR1 and CDR2: SQVTM, ANQGSEA. J gave up 13 bases and V 4 bases, and 11 bases lay outside the gene matches. The CDR3 spans 13 residues. CDR3 region: CSVACGRASEQFF. DNA for the CDR3: TGCAGCGTTGCTTGCGGGAGGGCCTCTGAACAGTTCTTC.

This clone was detected many times. Compared with germline, one end of the junction differs, possibly owing to a read error. The rearrangement uses TRBV27 and TRBJ2-7, with TRBD1 as a possible D gene (6 bases). The CDR3 is made up of 16 amino acids. The germline V gene has CDR1 MNHEY and CDR2 SMNVEV (reference sequence). CDR3 in DNA: TGTGCCAGCAGTCGGTCCCAGACAGGCATCAGGAACGAGAAGTACTTC. This codes for CASSRSQTGIRNEKYF.

This clone has more than one count but fewer than ten. This chain joins TRBV18 and TRBJ1-6, with D tentatively TRBD1 (5 bases). CDR1 KGHSH and CDR2 LQKENI come from the germline V gene. Deletions cut 2 bases from V and 1 base from J, with 6 bases between. This CDR3 spans 15 amino acids. The CDR3 nucleotides read TGTGCCAGCTCACCAACAGGTTCCTATAATTCACCCCTCCACTTT. It specifies CASSPTGSYNSPLHF.

This clone was picked up many times. The chain is built from TRBV20-1 and TRBJ2-5, with 7 bases that match TRBD1. From germline, CDR1 is DFQATT and CDR2 SNEGSKA (reference sequence). With V trimmed by 8 bases and J by 1 base, 7 bases remained unmatched. The length of the CDR3 is 13 residues. The CDR3 here is CSRWGQFQETQYF. CDR3 nucleotide sequence: TGCAGTCGGTGGGGACAGTTCCAAGAGACCCAGTACTTC.

This clone came up many times. This chain connects TRBV6-1 to TRBJ2-1; the D gene is possibly TRBD1 (5 bases). Trimming removed 4 bases from V and 7 bases from J, with 20 bases in between. The CDR3 consists of 16 residues. From germline, CDR1 is MNHNS and CDR2 SASEGT. The CDR3 reads CASSVPRRRQINEQFF. DNA of the CDR3: TGTGCCAGCAGTGTCCCTAGGCGGAGACAGATAAATGAGCAGTTCTTC.

In the case of this clone: Mismatch with germline at one junction end may stem from a read error. The chain uses TRBV7-3 and TRBJ2-3; D call uncertain. Germline V gene sequence: CDR1 SGHTA, CDR2 FQGTGA. This CDR3 region has 13 residues. The CDR3 region is CTSSLDVCDTQYF. The DNA for the CDR3 is TGTACCAGCAGCTTAGACGTCTGTGATACGCAGTATTTT.

The sample holds many counts of this clone. This chain connects TRBV20-1 to TRBJ1-1; 7 bases are shared with TRBD1. The CDR3 consists of 13 residues. CDR1 and CDR2 from the germline V gene are DFQATT and SNEGSKA (reference sequence). The ends lost 6 bases at V and 5 bases at J; junction bases unmatched: 9. CDR3 DNA: TGCAGTGCCCCCAGCAGGGGGGGGACTGAAGCTTTCTTT. Residues: CSAPSRGGTEAFF.

This clone was detected ten times or more. The chain links TRBV12-3 or TRBV12-4 to TRBJ2-2; D is uncertain. Trimming removed 3 bases at V and 6 bases at J, with 11 bases between. There are 14 residues in the CDR3. The CDR3 DNA reads TGTGCCAGCAGTTTTAGATCCAACCCCGGGGAGCTGTTTTTT. It specifies CASSFRSNPGELFF.

Of note for this clone: It may be a read error: a sequence one base away is much more abundant. This chain joins TRBV12-5 and TRBJ1-1, with 7 bases that match TRBD1. The junction had 4 bases not matched to a gene; V was cut back by 1 base and J by 5 bases. In germline, CDR1 is LGHNT, CDR2 FRNRAP. There are 14 residues in the CDR3. The CDR3 DNA reads TGTGCTAGTGGTTTGGGGCAGGGGGAAACTGAAGCTTTCTTT. As protein: CASGLGQGETEAFF.

A few counts support this clone. A read error may produce the germline difference seen at one junction end. V is TRBV2 and J is TRBJ2-3, with 8 positions matching TRBD2. The CDR3 is 15 amino acids. Germline V gives CDR1 SNHLY, CDR2 FYNNEI. CDR3 residues: CARSAEIAGTDTQYF. CDR3 DNA: TGTGCCAGAAGTGCGGAAATAGCGGGAACAGATACGCAGTATTTT.

In its sample, this clone was seen many times. The chain is built from TRBV2 and TRBJ2-3; D unresolved. In germline, CDR1 is SNHLY, CDR2 FYNNEI. This CDR3 has 12 residues. Trimming took 2 bases from V and 9 from J, leaving 9 bases between them. CDR3 protein: CASSESWGTQYF. CDR3 in DNA: TGTGCCAGCAGTGAATCGTGGGGAACGCAGTATTTT.

A note on this clone: It may be a read error: a sequence one base away is much more abundant. Within the sample, other DNA sequences also encode this same CDR3. The chain links TRBV5-1 to TRBJ2-3, with D maybe TRBD1 (7 bases). The germline gives CDR1 SGHRS, CDR2 YFSETQ. V lost 4 bases, J lost 2 bases, and 14 bases lay in between. CDR3 size: 15 residues. The CDR3 DNA is TGCGCCAGCAGCCTGGAGGGGGCACACACAGATACGCAGTATTTT. It specifies CASSLEGAHTDTQYF.

The sample holds many counts of this clone. The rearrangement joins TRBV19 to TRBJ1-1; the D gene is possibly TRBD1 (5 bases). Germline V gene sequence: CDR1 LNHDA, CDR2 SQIVND (reference sequence). The CDR3 spans 15 residues. The V and J ends lost 6 bases and 0 bases respectively, with 14 bases between them. The CDR3 loop is CASRGVHRMNTEAFF. The CDR3 DNA follows: TGTGCCAGTAGGGGGGTCCATAGAATGAACACTGAAGCTTTCTTT. Full variable domain (remainder filled in from reference TRBV19 and TRBJ1-1): DGGITQSPKYLFRKEGQNVTLSCEQNLNHDAMYWYRQDPGQGLRLIYYSQIVNDFQKGDIAEGYSVSREKKESFPLTVTSAQKNPTAFYLCASRGVHRMNTEAFFGQGTRLTVV.

The genes are TRBV7-2 and TRBJ2-1, with D possibly TRBD2 on 5 matching bases. Trimming stripped 0 bases from V and 7 bases from J, with 13 bases between. Germline-derived CDR1 and CDR2 are SGHTA and FQGNSA. The CDR3 contains 15 residues. In DNA form, the CDR3 reads TGTGCCAGCAGCTTAGCGGGAGTCGACGCTAATGAGCAGTTCTTC. It translates to CASSLAGVDANEQFF.

This clone was seen repeatedly, ten times or more. The J gene is TRBJ1-1, the V gene TRBV28; D is possibly TRBD1 (5 bases). Trimming removed 1 base at V and 5 bases at J, with 14 bases between. The CDR3 contains 15 residues. The germline V gene encodes CDR1 MDHEN and CDR2 SYDVKM. The CDR3 coding sequence is TGTGCCAGCAGTTTATCCCAGGGAGGTATAACTGAAGCTTTCTTT. This translates into CASSLSQGGITEAFF.

This rearrangement joins TRBV5-4 to TRBJ1-3; no firm D call. Germline V gene sequence: CDR1 SGHNT, CDR2 YYREEE (reference sequence). The CDR3 is made up of 14 amino acids. The V end was cut by 4 bases, the J end by 0 bases, with 8 bases between. For the CDR3, the DNA is TGTGCCAGCAGCACCGGGAACTCTGGAAACACCATATATTTT. Its protein is CASSTGNSGNTIYF.

This clone was seen many times. The V call is TRBV27, the J call TRBJ1-2; D might be TRBD1 (6 bases). Germline CDR1 MNHEY, CDR2 SMNVEV (reference sequence). Trimming left V 3 bases short and J 4 bases short, with 9 bases between. The CDR3 runs 13 residues. The CDR3 loop is CASSFSGVYGYTF. The CDR3 region has the DNA TGTGCCAGCAGTTTTTCAGGGGTCTATGGCTACACCTTC.

In its sample, this clone was seen a few times. The V and J genes are TRBV6-1 and TRBJ2-7, with a possible D match to TRBD2 (6 bases). Germline-derived CDR1 and CDR2 are MNHNS and SASEGT. V gave up 7 bases and J gave up 0 bases, with 13 bases separating them. This CDR3 is 14 amino acids long. CDR3 in DNA: TGTGCCAGCAAGGCGGGATGGGGCTCCTACGAGCAGTACTTC. Its protein is CASKAGWGSYEQYF.

V and J are TRBV28 and TRBJ2-1; D is unresolved. Germline V gene lookup returns CDR1 MDHEN and CDR2 SYDVKM. V gave up 7 bases and J gave up 8 bases, with 21 bases separating them. The CDR3 totals 15 residues. The CDR3: CASIPPRCRYHEQFF. CDR3 sequence (DNA): TGTGCCAGCATTCCCCCCCGGTGCAGGTACCATGAGCAGTTCTTC.

There are many counts of this clone. CDR3 in amino acids: CASSFLRDADTQYF. In DNA, the CDR3 is TGTGCCAGCAGTTTTTTACGGGACGCAGATACGCAGTATTTT. The chain has TRBV12-3 or TRBV12-4 and TRBJ2-3, with D perhaps being TRBD1 or TRBD2 (5 bases each). This CDR3 is 14 amino acids long. V was cut by 3 bases and J by 4 bases, with 11 bases left in between.

Many counts were recorded for this clone. This sequence joins TRBV4-1 and TRBJ2-7, with D hard to call. Germline loops: CDR1 MGHRA, CDR2 YSYEKL. This CDR3 spans 13 amino acids. V gave up 4 bases and J gave up 9 bases, with 16 bases separating them. The CDR3 nucleotides read TGCGCCAGCAGCCTTACACTCTCGCACGCGCAGTACTTC. Protein: CASSLTLSHAQYF.